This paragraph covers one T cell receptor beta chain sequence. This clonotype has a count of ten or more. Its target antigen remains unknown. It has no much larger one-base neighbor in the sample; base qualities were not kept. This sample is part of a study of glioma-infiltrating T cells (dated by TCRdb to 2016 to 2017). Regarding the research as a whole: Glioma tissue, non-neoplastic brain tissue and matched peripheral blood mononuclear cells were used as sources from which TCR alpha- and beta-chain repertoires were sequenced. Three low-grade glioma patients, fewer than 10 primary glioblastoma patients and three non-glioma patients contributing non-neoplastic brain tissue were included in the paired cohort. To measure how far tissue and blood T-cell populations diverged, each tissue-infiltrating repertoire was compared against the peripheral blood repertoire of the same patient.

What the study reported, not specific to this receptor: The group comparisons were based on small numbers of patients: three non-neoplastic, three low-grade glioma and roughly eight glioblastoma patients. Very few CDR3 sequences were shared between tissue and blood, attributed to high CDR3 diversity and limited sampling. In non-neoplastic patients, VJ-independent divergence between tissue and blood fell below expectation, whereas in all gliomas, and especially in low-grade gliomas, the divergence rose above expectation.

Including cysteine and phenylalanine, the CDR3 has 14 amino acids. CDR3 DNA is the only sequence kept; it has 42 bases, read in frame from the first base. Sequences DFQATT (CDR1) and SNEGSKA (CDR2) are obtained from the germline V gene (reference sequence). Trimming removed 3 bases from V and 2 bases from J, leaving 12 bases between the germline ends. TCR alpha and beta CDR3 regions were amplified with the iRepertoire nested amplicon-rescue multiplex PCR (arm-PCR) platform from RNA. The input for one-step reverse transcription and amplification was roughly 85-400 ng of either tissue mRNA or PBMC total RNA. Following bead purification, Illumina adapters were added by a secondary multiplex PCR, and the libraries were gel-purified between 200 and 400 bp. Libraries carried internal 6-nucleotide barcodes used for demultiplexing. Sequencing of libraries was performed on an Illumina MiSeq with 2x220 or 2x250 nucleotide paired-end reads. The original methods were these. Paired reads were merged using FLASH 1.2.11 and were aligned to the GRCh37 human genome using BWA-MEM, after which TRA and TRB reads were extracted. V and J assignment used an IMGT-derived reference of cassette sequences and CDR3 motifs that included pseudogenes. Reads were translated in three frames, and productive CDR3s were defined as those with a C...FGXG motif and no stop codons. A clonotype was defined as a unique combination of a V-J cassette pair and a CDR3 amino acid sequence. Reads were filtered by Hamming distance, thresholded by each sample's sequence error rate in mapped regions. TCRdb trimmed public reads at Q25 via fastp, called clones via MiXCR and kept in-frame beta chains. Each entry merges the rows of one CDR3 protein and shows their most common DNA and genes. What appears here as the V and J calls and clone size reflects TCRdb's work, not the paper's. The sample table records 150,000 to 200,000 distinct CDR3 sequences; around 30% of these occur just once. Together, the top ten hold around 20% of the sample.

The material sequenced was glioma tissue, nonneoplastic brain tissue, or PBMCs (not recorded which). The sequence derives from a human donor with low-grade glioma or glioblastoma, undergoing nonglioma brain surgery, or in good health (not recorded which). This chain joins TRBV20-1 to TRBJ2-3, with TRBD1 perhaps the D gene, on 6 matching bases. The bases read TGCAGTGCTAGTGGGGGCCTGATCACAGATACGCAGTATTTT. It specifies CSASGGLITDTQYF.